Reported below is one TCR beta chain. This entry comes from a study of PD-L1 blockade in urothelial cancer. Turning to the study itself: In terms of prior chemotherapy, patients had received 0 to 3 regimens. At 3 weeks after treatment start (second dose) and again at 6 weeks, blood was analyzed.

This CDR3 region has 13 residues. Germline loops: CDR1 SGHVS, CDR2 FQNEAQ. Trimming took 2 bases from V and 4 from J, leaving 8 bases between them. Locally advanced or metastatic urothelial carcinoma was present in patients. Sequenced by immunoSEQ multiplex PCR; TCRdb stores in-frame clones only, minus some. The sample includes just under 30,000 clones, around 87% of them seen just once. Sequences were derived from PBMCs, sampled around atezolizumab (anti-PD-L1) treatment. V and J are TRBV7-8 and TRBJ1-2; D is uncertain. This TCR derives from a man over 45 with urothelial cancer. The CDR3 DNA is TGTGCCAGCAGCTTAACAGATATCTATGGCTACACCTTC. Protein sequence: CASSLTDIYGYTF.